Listed here is a single T cell receptor (beta chain). The CDR3 is 11 residues long. CDR1 and CDR2 (germline): MNHNY, SVGAGI (reference sequence). The germline V and J ends were trimmed by 10 bases and 7 bases, with 12 bases remaining between them. TCRdb's table, derived via immunoSEQ multiplex PCR, lists solely in-frame clones and lacks some. Counted here are around 51,000 clones, 86% occurring once; the ten biggest clones make up over 13%. This specimen comes from a study of T cell clones after liver transplantation. The origin of this receptor is a human patient who received a liver transplant. Some T cells may be provided by the graft donor. The chain couples TRBV6-6 to TRBJ2-3; a possible D gene is TRBD2 (5 bases). Material: CD8+ T cells from blood, obtained 12 months after liver transplant. DNA for the CDR3: TGTGCCACCCTACTAGGGAATACGCAGTATTTT. Protein: CATLLGNTQYF.